This entry describes one T cell receptor (beta chain). Its specificity is not known. Primers: 60 Vbeta forward and 13 Jbeta reverse. The protocol was immunoSEQ multiplex PCR, while the TCRdb copy is restricted to in-frame clones and leaves out a portion. Of under 150,000 clones listed, roughly 78% were seen once; the top ten hold roughly 3.5%. V lost 7 bases and J 6 bases, leaving 14 bases between the germline ends. The CDR3 spans 13 residues. Germline lookup yields CDR1 SGHTA and CDR2 FQGNSA. This specimen belongs to a study of cytomegalovirus exposure and HLA in healthy donors. General study findings and limits: The number of N-insertions in an Asian-associated ancestry cluster was reportedly below the roughly 620-donor mean in a later analysis.

The V and J genes are TRBV7-2 and TRBJ2-3, with a weak D call TRBD2 (5 bases). The source material was PBMCs. This clonotype originated in a male donor in good health and CMV-seronegative. The CDR3 coding sequence is TGTGCCAGCAACCTTGTCCCGGGGGATACGCAGTATTTT. It codes for CASNLVPGDTQYF.